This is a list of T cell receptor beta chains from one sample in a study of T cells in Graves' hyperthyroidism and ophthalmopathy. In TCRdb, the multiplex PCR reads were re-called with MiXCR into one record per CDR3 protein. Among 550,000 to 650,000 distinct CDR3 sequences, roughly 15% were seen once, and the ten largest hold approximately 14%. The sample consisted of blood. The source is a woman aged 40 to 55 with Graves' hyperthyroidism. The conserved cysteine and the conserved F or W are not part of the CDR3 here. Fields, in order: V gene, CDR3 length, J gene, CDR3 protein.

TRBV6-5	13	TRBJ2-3	ASSYSLPSTDTQY
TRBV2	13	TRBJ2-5	ASSGLAGPKETQY
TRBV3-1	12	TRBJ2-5	ASSQESSGETQY
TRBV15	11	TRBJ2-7	ATSRPPDYEQY
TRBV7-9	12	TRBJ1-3	ASRSDRSGNTIY
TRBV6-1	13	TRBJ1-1	ASSERGTLGTEAF
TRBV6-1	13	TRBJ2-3	ASSSGTSGPDTQY
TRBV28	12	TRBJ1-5	ASKIGGSNQPQH
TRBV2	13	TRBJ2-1	ASSEGARGGDEQF
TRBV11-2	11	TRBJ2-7	ASRGGLYHEQY
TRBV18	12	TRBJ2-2	ASSPGLAAGELF
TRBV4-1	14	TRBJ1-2	ASSQGDRSLNYGYT
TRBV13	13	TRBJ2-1	ASSDASGRRNEQF
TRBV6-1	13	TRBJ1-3	ASSEAQGAGNTIY
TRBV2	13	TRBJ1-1	ASSEGTGRNTEAF
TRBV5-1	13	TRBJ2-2	ASSLGQGFDGGLF
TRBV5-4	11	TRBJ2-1	ASSLIGEGEQF
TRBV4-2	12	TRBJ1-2	ASSHRDRGVGYT
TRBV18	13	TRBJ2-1	ASSPRQGGYNEQF
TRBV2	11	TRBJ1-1	ASTGQMNTEAF
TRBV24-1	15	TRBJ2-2	ATSDPGLAGAAGELF
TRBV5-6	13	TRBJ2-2	ASSDRDSNTGELF
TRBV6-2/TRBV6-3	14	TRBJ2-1	ASTEGGGRAYNEQF
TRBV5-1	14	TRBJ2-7	ASSSEGASGIYEQY
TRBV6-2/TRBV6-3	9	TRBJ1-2	ASGETYGYT
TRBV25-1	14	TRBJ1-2	ASSERDRGIGYGYT
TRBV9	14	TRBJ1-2	ASSAAGGLSNYGYT
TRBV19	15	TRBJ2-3	ASSISGLGRTTDTQY
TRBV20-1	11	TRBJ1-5	SASTGVNQPQH
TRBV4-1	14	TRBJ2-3	ASSQEWGSSTDTQY
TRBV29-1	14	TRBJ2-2	SVSSGSMSSTGELF
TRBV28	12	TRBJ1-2	ASSVTTGLYGYT
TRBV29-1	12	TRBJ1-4	SVGVGQPGEKLF
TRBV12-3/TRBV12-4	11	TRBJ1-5	ASSWAGEETQH
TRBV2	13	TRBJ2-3	ASTLTSGSTDTQY
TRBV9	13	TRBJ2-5	ASSFAPGQQETQY
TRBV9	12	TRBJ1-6	ASSFRDRDSPLH
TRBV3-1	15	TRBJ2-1	ASSQDRGGWTYNEQF
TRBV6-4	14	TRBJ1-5	ASSDSARAGNQPQH